The subject of this entry is one T cell receptor (beta chain). This entry belongs to a study of T-cell reconstitution after alpha-beta-depleted transplantation in children. The CDR3 spans 15 residues. V shed 4 bases and J 3 bases; nucleotides not matched to a gene: 10. Germline V CDR1 and CDR2: DFQATT, SNEGSKA (reference sequence). Researchers prepared the TCRbeta library using unique molecular identifiers, the study reports. TCRdb used MiXCR to reprocess the PCR reads, holding one entry per CDR3 protein. The sample has about 310,000 distinct CDR3 sequences, around 25% seen once. V usage is TRBV20-1 and J usage is TRBJ2-7; 9 bases are shared with TRBD2. The sequence was collected from a male patient younger than 18 who had a stem cell transplant for acute lymphoblastic leukemia, so the T cells may come from the graft donor. Sequences were derived from PBMCs, mostly from graft donor cells, sampled 180 days after TCRalphabeta/CD19-depleted stem cell transplant. CDR3 sequence reads: CSANPIAGAYYEQYF. The CDR3 DNA follows: TGCAGTGCTAACCCGATAGCGGGGGCTTACTACGAGCAGTACTTC.